This TCR beta chain was captured in a study of chemoradiotherapy in HPV16-positive cancers. Study findings and constraints: Candidate HPV-specific clones and E7-related TCR motifs grew in tumor during treatment.

Measured with immunoSEQ multiplex PCR; TCRdb has only the in-frame clones, and not every one. Counted here are 15,000 or so clones, approximately 89% occurring once; the ten biggest clones make up roughly a fifth. Repeated repertoire sampling spanned the course of chemoradiotherapy. The CDR3 has 15 amino acids. Germline V gene sequence: CDR1 KGHSH, CDR2 LQKENI. V was clipped by 3 bases and J by 4 bases; unmatched bases: 4. A remark on this clone: Its antigen is currently unknown.

The chain joins TRBV18 to TRBJ2-3, with TRBD1 matching 10 bases. This sample comprised blood, obtained from a patient who underwent chemoradiotherapy. The receptor comes from a human donor with HPV-associated anogenital cancer. DNA of the CDR3: TGTGCCAGCTCACCGGGACAGGGGATGCCAGATACGCAGTATTTT. Translating gives CASSPGQGMPDTQYF.